A single sample gave rise to the 7 T cell receptor beta chains below, sequenced in a study of early T cells in non-severe SARS-CoV-2 infection. MiXCR was run by TCRdb on the 5' RACE reads, yielding one entry per CDR3 protein. The sample includes 50,000 to 60,000 distinct CDR3 sequences, more than 6.5% of them seen just once. Here the sequenced sample was whole blood, taken at baseline. The receptors derive from an adult who was a healthcare worker with PCR-confirmed SARS-CoV-2 infection or an uninfected control (not recorded which).

This clonotype was counted ten times or more. This chain uses TRBV4-1 with TRBJ1-5; 7 nucleotides match TRBD1. CDR3 length: 14 amino acids. Germline lookup yields CDR1 MGHRA and CDR2 YSYEKL. V lost 2 bases to trimming and J lost 6 bases; unmatched junction nucleotides: 4. This CDR3 reads CASSQIQGSQPQHF. CDR3 sequence (DNA): TGCGCCAGCAGCCAAATACAGGGGAGTCAGCCCCAGCATTTT.

The sample holds one count of this clonotype. In DNA form, the CDR3 reads TGTGCCAGCAGTCTATCAGGGGGCGTCTCCTACAATGAGCAGTTCTTC. It translates to CASSLSGGVSYNEQFF. V gene TRBV2 combines with J gene TRBJ2-1; TRBD1 aligns across 8 bases. The ends lost 5 bases at V and 0 bases at J; junction bases unmatched: 6. CDR1 and CDR2 (germline): SNHLY, FYNNEI. This CDR3 is built from 16 residues.

About this clonotype: A clone one base away is much larger, so this may be a read error. V and J are TRBV12-3 or TRBV12-4 and TRBJ2-6; D uncertain. The CDR3 loop spans 13 amino acids. The CDR3 sequence is CAGRMTGANVLTF. The CDR3 DNA reads as TGTGCCGGCAGGATGACTGGGGCCAACGTCCTGACTTTC.

This clonotype was detected ten times or more. This sequence joins TRBV4-3 and TRBJ2-7; 8 nucleotides align to TRBD2. The CDR3 covers 14 residues. The trim removed 1 base at V and 5 bases at J, leaving 4 bases unmatched. CDR1 and CDR2 (germline): LGHNA, YSLEER. The CDR3: CASSQVGGGHEQYF. In DNA, the CDR3 is TGCGCCAGCAGCCAAGTGGGCGGGGGGCACGAGCAGTACTTC.

This chain links TRBV5-6 with TRBJ1-1; 7 bases are shared with TRBD1. CDR1 is SGHDT and CDR2 is YYEEEE in the germline V gene. Unmatched junction bases numbered 8, after V lost 3 bases and J lost 3 bases. This CDR3 is built from 15 residues. The CDR3 here is CASSSTGTAYTEAFF. CDR3 DNA: TGTGCCAGCAGCTCGACCGGGACAGCTTACACTGAAGCTTTCTTT.

This clonotype came up a few times. The rearrangement uses TRBV18 and TRBJ2-6, with 7 bases aligning to TRBD1. Germline CDR1 KGHSH, CDR2 LQKENI. V lost 1 base, J lost 0 bases, and 6 bases stayed unmatched. The CDR3 is 18 residues long. CDR3 sequence reads: CASSPLTGFASGANVLTF. CDR3 DNA sequence: TGTGCCAGCTCACCACTGACAGGGTTTGCCTCTGGGGCCAACGTCCTGACTTTC.

This clonotype was seen a handful of times. J is TRBJ2-3 and V is TRBV5-1, with 9 positions matching TRBD1. V was pared by 3 bases and J by 6 bases, with 11 bases of the junction left unmatched. CDR3 size: 16 residues. Germline CDR1 SGHRS, CDR2 YFSETQ. CDR3 sequence reads: CASSSGTGLYTDTQYF. CDR3 nucleotide sequence: TGCGCCAGCAGCTCTGGGACAGGGCTTTATACGGATACGCAGTATTTT.